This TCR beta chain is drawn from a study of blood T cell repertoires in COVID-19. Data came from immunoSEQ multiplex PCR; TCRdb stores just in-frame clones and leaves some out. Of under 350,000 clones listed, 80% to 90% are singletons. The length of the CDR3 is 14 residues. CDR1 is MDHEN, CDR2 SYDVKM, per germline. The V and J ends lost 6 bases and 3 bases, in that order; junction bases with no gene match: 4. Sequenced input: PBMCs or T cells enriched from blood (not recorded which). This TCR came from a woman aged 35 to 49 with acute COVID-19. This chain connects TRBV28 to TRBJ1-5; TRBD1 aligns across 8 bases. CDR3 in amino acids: CASSPDRANQPQHF. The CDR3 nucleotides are TGTGCCAGCAGCCCGGACAGGGCCAATCAGCCCCAGCATTTT.